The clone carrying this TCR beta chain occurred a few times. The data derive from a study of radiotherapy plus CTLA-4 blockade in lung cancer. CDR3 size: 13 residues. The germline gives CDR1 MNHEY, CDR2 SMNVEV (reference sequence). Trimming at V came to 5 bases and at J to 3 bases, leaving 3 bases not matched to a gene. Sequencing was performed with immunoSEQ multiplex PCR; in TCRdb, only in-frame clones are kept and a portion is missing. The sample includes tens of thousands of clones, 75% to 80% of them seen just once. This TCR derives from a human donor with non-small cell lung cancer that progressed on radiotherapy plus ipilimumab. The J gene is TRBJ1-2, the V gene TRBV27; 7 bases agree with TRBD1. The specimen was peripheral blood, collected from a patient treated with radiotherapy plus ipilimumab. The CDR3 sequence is CASSPGTDYGYTF. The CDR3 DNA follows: TGTGCCAGCAGTCCCGGGACAGACTATGGCTACACCTTC.